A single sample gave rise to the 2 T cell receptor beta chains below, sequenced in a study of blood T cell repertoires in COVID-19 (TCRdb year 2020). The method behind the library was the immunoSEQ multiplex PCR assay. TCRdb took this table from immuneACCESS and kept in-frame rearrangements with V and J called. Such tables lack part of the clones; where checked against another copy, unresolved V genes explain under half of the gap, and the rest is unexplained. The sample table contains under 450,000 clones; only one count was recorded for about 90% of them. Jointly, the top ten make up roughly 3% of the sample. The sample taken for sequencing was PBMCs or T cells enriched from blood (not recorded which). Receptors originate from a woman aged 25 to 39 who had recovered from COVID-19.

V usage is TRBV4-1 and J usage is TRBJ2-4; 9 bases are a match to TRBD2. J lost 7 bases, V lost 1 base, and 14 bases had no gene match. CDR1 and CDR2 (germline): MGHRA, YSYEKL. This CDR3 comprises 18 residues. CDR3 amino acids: CASSQGAGGGAPGNIQYF. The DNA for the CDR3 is TGCGCCAGCAGCCAAGGTGCCGGCGGGGGGGCCCCAGGGAACATTCAGTACTTC.

The CDR3 DNA sequence: TGTGCCAGTAGTATAGTTACAGGGGGCAATCAGCCCCAGCATTTT. Amino acid sequence: CASSIVTGGNQPQHF. This chain joins TRBV19 and TRBJ1-5; 7 bases line up with TRBD1. With V trimmed by 1 base and J by 2 bases, 2 bases remained unmatched. The CDR3 totals 15 residues. The germline CDR1 and CDR2 sequences are LNHDA and SQIVND (reference sequence). The full variable domain, its missing parts supplied by reference TRBV19 and TRBJ1-5, is DGGITQSPKYLFRKEGQNVTLSCEQNLNHDAMYWYRQDPGQGLRLIYYSQIVNDFQKGDIAEGYSVSREKKESFPLTVTSAQKNPTAFYLCASSIVTGGNQPQHFGDGTRLSIL.